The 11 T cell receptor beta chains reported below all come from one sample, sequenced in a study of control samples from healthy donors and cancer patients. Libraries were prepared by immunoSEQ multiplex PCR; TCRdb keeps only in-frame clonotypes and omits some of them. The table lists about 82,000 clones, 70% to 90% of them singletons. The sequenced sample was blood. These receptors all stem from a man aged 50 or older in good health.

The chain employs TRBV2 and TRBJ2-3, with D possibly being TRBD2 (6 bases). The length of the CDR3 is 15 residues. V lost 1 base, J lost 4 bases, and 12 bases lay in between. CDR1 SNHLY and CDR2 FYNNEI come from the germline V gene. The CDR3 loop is CASSEGGGSSDTQYF. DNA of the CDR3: TGTGCCAGCAGTGAAGGAGGAGGGTCATCAGATACGCAGTATTTT.

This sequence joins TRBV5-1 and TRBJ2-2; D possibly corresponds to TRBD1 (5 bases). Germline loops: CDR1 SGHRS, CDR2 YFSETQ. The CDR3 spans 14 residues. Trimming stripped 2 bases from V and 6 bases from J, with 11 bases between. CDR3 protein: CASSFDSRAGELFF. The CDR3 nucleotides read TGCGCCAGCAGCTTTGATAGCAGGGCCGGGGAGCTGTTTTTT.

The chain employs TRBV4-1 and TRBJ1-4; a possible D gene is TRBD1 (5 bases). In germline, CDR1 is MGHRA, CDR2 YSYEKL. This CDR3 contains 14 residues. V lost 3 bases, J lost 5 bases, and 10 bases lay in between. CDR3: CASSQGPRNEKLFF. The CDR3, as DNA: TGCGCCAGCAGCCAGGGGCCGCGGAATGAAAAACTGTTTTTT.

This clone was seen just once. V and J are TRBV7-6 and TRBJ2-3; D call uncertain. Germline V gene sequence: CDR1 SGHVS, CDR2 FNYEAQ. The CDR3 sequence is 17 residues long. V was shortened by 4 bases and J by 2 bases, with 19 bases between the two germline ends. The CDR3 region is CASSSDLTDRTTDTQYF. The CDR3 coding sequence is TGTGCCAGCAGCTCGGATCTTACCGACCGAACCACAGATACGCAGTATTTT.

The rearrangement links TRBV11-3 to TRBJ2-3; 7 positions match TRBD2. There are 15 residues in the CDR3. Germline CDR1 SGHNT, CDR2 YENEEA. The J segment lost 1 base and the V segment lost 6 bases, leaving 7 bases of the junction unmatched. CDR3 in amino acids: CASSHGLAGTDTQYF. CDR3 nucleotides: TGTGCCAGCAGTCACGGCCTAGCGGGCACAGATACGCAGTATTTT.

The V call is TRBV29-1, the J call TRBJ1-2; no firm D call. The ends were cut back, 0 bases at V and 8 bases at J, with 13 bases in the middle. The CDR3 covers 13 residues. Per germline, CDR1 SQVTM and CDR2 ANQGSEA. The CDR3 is CSVEDSGRWGYTF. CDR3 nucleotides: TGCAGCGTTGAAGATTCCGGGAGGTGGGGCTACACCTTC.

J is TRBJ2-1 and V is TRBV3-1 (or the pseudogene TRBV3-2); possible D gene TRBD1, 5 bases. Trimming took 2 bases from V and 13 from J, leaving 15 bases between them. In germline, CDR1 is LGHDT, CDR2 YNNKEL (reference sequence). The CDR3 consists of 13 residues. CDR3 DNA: TGTGCCAGCAGCCAACCGTCGTGGGGCACTCAGTTCTTC. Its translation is CASSQPSWGTQFF.

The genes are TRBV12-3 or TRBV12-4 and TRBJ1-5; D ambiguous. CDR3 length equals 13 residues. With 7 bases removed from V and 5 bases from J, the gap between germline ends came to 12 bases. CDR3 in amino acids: CASTSDAYQPQHF. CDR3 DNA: TGTGCCAGCACCTCGGACGCATATCAGCCCCAGCATTTT.

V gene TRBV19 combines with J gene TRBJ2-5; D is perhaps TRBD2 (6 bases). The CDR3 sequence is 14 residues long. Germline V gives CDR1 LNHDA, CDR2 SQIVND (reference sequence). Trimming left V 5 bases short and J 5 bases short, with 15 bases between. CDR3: CASSYGGVEETQYF. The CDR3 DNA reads TGTGCCAGTAGTTATGGAGGGGTGGAGGAGACCCAGTACTTC.

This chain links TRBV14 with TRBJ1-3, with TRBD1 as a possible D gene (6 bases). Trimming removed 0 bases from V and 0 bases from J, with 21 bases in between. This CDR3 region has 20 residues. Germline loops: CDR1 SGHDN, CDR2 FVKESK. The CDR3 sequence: CASSQDRSLWQGSSGNTIYF. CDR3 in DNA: TGTGCCAGCAGCCAAGATCGATCTCTTTGGCAGGGGAGCTCTGGAAACACCATATATTTT. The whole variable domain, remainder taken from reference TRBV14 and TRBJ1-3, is EAGVTQFPSHSVIEKGQTVTLRCDPISGHDNLYWYRRVMGKEIKFLLHFVKESKQDESGMPNNRFLAERTGGTYSTLKVQPAELEDSGVYFCASSQDRSLWQGSSGNTIYFGEGSWLTVV.

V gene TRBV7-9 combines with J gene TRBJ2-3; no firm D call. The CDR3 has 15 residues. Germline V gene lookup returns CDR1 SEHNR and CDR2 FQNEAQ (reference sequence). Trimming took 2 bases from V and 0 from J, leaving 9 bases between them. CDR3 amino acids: CASSLRTGSTDTQYF. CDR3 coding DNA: TGTGCCAGCAGCTTAAGAACTGGAAGCACAGATACGCAGTATTTT.